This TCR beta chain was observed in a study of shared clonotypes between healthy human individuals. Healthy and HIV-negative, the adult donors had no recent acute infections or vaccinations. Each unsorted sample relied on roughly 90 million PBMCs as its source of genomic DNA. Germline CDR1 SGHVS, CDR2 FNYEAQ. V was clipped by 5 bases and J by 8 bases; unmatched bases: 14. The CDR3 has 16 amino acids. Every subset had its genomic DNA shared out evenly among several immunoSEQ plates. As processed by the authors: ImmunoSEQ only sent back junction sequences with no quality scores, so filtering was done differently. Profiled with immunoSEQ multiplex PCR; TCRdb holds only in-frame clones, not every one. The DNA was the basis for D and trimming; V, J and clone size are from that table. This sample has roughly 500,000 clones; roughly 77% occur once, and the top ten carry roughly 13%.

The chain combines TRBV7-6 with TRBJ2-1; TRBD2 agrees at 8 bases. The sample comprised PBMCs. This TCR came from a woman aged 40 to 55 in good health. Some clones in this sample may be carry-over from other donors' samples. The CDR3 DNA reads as TGTGCCAGCAGCCGAGGCGGAGCGGGAGTTCTCGATGAGCAGTTCTTC. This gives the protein CASSRGGAGVLDEQFF.